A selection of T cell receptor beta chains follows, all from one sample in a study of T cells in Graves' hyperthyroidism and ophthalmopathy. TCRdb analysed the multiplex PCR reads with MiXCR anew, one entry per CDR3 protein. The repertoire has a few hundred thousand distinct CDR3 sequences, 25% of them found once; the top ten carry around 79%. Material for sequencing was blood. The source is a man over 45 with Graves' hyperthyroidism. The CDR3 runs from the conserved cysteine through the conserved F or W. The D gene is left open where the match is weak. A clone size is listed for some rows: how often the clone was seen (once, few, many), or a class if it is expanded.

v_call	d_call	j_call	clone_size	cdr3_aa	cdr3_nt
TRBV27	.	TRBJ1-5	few	CASSLRGGLQPQHF	TGTGCCAGCAGTTTAAGGGGGGGGCTTCAGCCCCAGCATTTT
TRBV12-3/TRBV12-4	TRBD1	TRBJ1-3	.	CASSPPRDRGNTIYF	TGTGCCAGCAGTCCCCCCCGGGACAGAGGAAACACCATATATTTT
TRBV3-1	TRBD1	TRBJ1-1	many	CASSPVEGADTEAFF	TGTGCCAGCAGCCCGGTGGAGGGGGCAGACACTGAAGCTTTCTTT
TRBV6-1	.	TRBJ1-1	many	CATRSDSEAEAFF	TGTGCCACCAGATCAGATTCTGAGGCTGAAGCTTTCTTT
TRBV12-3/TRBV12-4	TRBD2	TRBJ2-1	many	CASRPGTSENNEQFF	TGTGCCAGCAGACCCGGGACTAGCGAAAACAATGAGCAGTTCTTC
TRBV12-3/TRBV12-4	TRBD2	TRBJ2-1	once	CASSPEWGTSGSGNEQFF	TGTGCCAGCAGCCCCGAGTGGGGAACTAGCGGGAGCGGGAATGAGCAGTTCTTC
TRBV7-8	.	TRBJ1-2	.	CASSRSGRGYGYTF	TGTGCCAGCAGCCGGAGCGGGAGAGGCTATGGCTACACCTTC
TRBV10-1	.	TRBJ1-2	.	CASRRQTRGYGYTF	TGCGCCAGCAGGCGACAGACACGCGGCTATGGCTACACCTTC
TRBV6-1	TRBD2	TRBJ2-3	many	CATMRLADTDTQYF	TGTGCCACCATGCGACTAGCGGACACAGATACGCAGTATTTT
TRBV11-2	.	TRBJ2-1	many	CASSLGHEQFF	TGTGCCAGCAGCTTAGGGCATGAGCAGTTCTTC
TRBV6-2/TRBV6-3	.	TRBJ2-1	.	CASSYKASRTQDEQFF	TGTGCCAGCAGTTACAAGGCTAGTAGGACCCAAGATGAGCAGTTCTTC
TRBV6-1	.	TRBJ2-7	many	CASSPGGAGGLYEQYF	TGTGCCAGCAGCCCCGGGGGAGCGGGTGGCCTCTACGAGCAGTACTTC
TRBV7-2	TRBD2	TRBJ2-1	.	CASSRASGTNEQFF	TGTGCCAGCAGCCGAGCTAGCGGAACAAATGAGCAGTTCTTC
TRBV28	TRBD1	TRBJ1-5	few	CASRSPGQGGNQPQHF	TGTGCCAGCAGATCCCCGGGACAGGGAGGCAATCAGCCCCAGCATTTT
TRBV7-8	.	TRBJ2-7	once	CASSQGDRSIRGEQYF	TGCGCCAGCAGCCAAGGGGACCGGAGTATTAGGGGCGAGCAGTACTTC
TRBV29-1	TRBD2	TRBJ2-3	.	CSVGLTSGSGIDTQYF	TGCAGCGTAGGCTTAACTAGCGGGTCAGGTATTGATACGCAGTATTTT
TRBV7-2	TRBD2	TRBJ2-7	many	CASSLGMVAGGLLLEQYF	TGTGCCAGCAGCTTAGGAATGGTAGCGGGAGGTCTACTCTTAGAGCAGTACTTC
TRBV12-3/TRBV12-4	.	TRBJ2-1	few	CASSDRSSYNERFF	TGTGCCAGCAGCGACAGGAGCTCCTACAATGAGCGGTTCTTC
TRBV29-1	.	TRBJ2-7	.	CSVDDGSDEQYF	TGCAGCGTTGACGACGGTTCGGACGAGCAGTACTTC
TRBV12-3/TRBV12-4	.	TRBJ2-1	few	CASSFYVDWSFGGEQFF	TGTGCCAGCAGTTTCTATGTAGACTGGTCTTTTGGGGGTGAGCAGTTCTTC
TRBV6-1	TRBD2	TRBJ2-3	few	CASSSLAGYTDTQYF	TGTGCCAGCAGCTCACTAGCGGGATACACAGATACGCAGTATTTT
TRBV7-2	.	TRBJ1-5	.	CASSLGRIPNQPQHF	TGTGCCAGCAGCTTAGGGCGGATCCCCAATCAGCCCCAGCATTTT
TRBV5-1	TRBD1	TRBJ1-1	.	CASSGTGGTEAFF	TGCGCCAGCAGCGGGACAGGGGGCACTGAAGCTTTCTTT
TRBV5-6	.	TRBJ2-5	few	CASSSDPAETQYF	TGTGCCAGCAGCTCGGACCCAGCGGAGACCCAGTACTTC
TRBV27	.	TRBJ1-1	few	CASSTWGTEAFF	TGTGCCAGCAGCACGTGGGGCACTGAAGCTTTCTTT
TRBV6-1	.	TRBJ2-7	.	CASSYSARAEQYF	TGTGCCAGCTCCTACAGCGCCCGAGCCGAGCAGTACTTC
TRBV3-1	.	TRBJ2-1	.	CASTQWGASYNEQFF	TGTGCCAGCACCCAGTGGGGGGCCTCCTACAATGAGCAGTTCTTC
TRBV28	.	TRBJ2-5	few	CASSLFQGQETQYF	TGTGCCAGCAGTTTATTCCAGGGACAAGAGACCCAGTACTTC
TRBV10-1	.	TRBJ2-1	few	CASSDPGTALQFF	TGCGCCAGCAGTGACCCCGGGACCGCACTGCAGTTCTTC
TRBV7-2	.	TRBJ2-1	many	CASSLTRLTYNEQFF	TGTGCCAGCAGCCTGACTAGGCTTACCTACAATGAGCAGTTCTTC
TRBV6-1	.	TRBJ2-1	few	CASRQGGVNEQFF	TGTGCCAGCCGGCAGGGGGGCGTAAATGAGCAGTTCTTC
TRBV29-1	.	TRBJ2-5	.	CSDRSHWLETQYF	TGCAGCGATCGGTCCCACTGGCTAGAGACCCAGTACTTC
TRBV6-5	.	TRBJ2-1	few	CASSYSGQYNEQFF	TGTGCCAGCAGTTACTCGGGGCAGTACAATGAGCAGTTCTTC
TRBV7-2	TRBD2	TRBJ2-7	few	CASSAGLIRNEQYF	TGTGCCAGCAGCGCGGGACTAATCCGTAACGAGCAGTACTTC
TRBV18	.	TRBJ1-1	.	CASSHTQENTEAFF	TGTGCCAGCTCACACACACAGGAGAACACTGAAGCTTTCTTT
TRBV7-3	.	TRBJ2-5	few	CASSERGGRDLSETQYF	TGTGCCAGCAGTGAAAGGGGGGGCAGGGACTTGTCAGAGACCCAGTACTTC
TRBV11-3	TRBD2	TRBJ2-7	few	CASSPRLERDSYEQYF	TGTGCCAGCAGCCCACGCCTCGAGCGGGACTCCTACGAGCAGTACTTC
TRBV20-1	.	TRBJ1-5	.	CSAVVGESNQPQHF	TGCAGTGCCGTGGTAGGGGAAAGCAATCAGCCCCAGCATTTT
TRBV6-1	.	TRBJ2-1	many	CASSEWTSPYNEQFF	TGTGCCAGCAGTGAATGGACCTCCCCTTACAATGAGCAGTTCTTC
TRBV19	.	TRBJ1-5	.	CASSTQRNQPQHF	TGTGCCAGTAGTACACAGAGGAATCAGCCCCAGCATTTT
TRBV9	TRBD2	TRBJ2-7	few	CASSVGSGRAYEQYF	TGTGCCAGCAGCGTAGGGAGCGGGAGGGCCTACGAGCAGTACTTC
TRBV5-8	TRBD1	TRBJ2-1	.	CASSRDRQQFF	TGTGCCAGCAGCCGGGACAGACAGCAGTTCTTC
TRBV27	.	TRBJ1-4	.	CASSLGRGVNEKLFF	TGTGCCAGCAGTTTAGGGAGGGGAGTTAACGAAAAACTGTTTTTT
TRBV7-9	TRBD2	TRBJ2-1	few	CASSLSASGSTEQFF	TGTGCCAGCAGCTTATCGGCTAGCGGGAGCACTGAGCAGTTCTTC
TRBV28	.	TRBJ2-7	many	CASRTEGYEQYF	TGTGCCAGCAGGACAGAGGGCTACGAGCAGTACTTC
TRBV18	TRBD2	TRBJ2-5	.	CASSPPLPTGLAGVKYF	TGTGCCAGCTCACCACCCCTCCCTACGGGACTAGCGGGAGTTAAGTACTTC
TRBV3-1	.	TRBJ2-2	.	CASSQGEVGELFF	TGTGCCAGCAGCCAGGGAGAAGTCGGGGAGCTGTTTTTT
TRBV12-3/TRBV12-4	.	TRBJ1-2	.	CASSVTGMRNYGYTF	TGTGCCAGCAGTGTAACAGGGATGCGTAACTATGGCTACACCTTC
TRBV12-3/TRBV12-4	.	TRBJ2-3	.	CASSPPRDRTGTDTQYF	TGTGCCAGCAGTCCGCCCCGAGACAGGACGGGCACAGATACGCAGTATTTT